A single sample gave rise to the 28 T cell receptor beta chains below, sequenced in a study of breast tumors, draining lymph nodes, adjacent tissues. Breast cancer patients provided tissue from their axillary draining lymph nodes. TCRdb reprocessed the multiplex PCR reads with MiXCR, giving one entry per CDR3 protein. The data show fewer than 150,000 distinct CDR3 sequences, around 21% seen once. The material sequenced was axillary lymph node tissue. These TCRs come from a female donor with breast cancer. Some clones in this sample may be carry-over from other donors' samples.

At least ten counts were recorded for this clonotype. The chain combines TRBV24-1 with TRBJ2-7, with D tentatively TRBD2 (5 bases). Deletions cut 6 bases from V and 4 bases from J, with 15 bases between. The CDR3 extends over 14 amino acids. CDR1 is KGHDR and CDR2 is SFDVKD in the germline V gene. Written as DNA, the CDR3 is TGTGCCACCAGTAGCGGTTACAATGGGTACGAGCAGTACTTC. Translating it yields CATSSGYNGYEQYF.

This clonotype showed up just a few times. The chain links TRBV27 to TRBJ1-4, with D possibly being TRBD1 (5 bases). The CDR3 sequence is 14 residues long. Trimming pared 2 bases from V and 7 bases from J, leaving 11 bases between. Germline CDR1 is MNHEY and CDR2 is SMNVEV (reference sequence). Here the CDR3 reads CASSLRQYPEKLFF. CDR3 bases: TGTGCCAGCAGTTTAAGACAGTACCCTGAAAAACTGTTTTTT.

The sample holds many counts of this clonotype. V and J are TRBV20-1 and TRBJ2-7; 7 bases are shared with TRBD2. The CDR3 loop spans 17 amino acids. With V trimmed by 3 bases and J by 2 bases, 16 bases remained unmatched. In germline, CDR1 is DFQATT, CDR2 SNEGSKA (reference sequence). The CDR3 reads CSARGTLGGSSTYEQYF. In DNA, the CDR3 is TGCAGTGCTAGGGGAACACTCGGCGGGAGTTCAACCTACGAGCAGTACTTC.

There are many counts of this clonotype. The rearrangement uses TRBV7-2 and TRBJ2-5; D remains ambiguous. V lost 4 bases to trimming and J lost 7 bases, with 13 bases between them. The V gene's germline CDR1 is SGHTA and CDR2 FQGNSA. The CDR3 is 13 residues long. In DNA, the CDR3 is TGTGCCAGCAGCTCCGATGTGGGTGGGACCCAGTACTTC. Residues: CASSSDVGGTQYF.

This clonotype was counted many times. This rearrangement joins TRBV5-1 to TRBJ2-2, with unresolved D. This CDR3 is built from 13 residues. The V end was cut by 4 bases, the J end by 4 bases, with 8 bases between. Germline values: CDR1 SGHRS, CDR2 YFSETQ. This CDR3 is CASSPSFTGELFF. The CDR3 bases are TGCGCCAGCAGCCCCTCGTTCACCGGGGAGCTGTTTTTT.

There are many counts of this clonotype. The genes are TRBV6-5 and TRBJ2-1; D gene unclear. There are 12 residues in the CDR3. Trimming took 0 bases from V and 9 from J, leaving 6 bases between them. In germline, CDR1 is MNHEY, CDR2 SVGAGI. For the CDR3, the DNA is TGTGCCAGCAGTTACTCCAATCCTGAGCAGTTCTTC. Protein: CASSYSNPEQFF.

Note on this clonotype: Possible read error: a much larger clone is one base away. J is TRBJ2-1 and V is TRBV11-2, with TRBD2 matching 10 bases. After removal of 5 bases from V and 0 bases from J, the junction contained 13 bases not matched to a gene. CDR3 length equals 19 residues. Germline V gives CDR1 SGHAT, CDR2 FQNNGV. CDR3 protein: CASSPSLAGGPGSYNEQFF. The CDR3 DNA reads TGTGCCAGCAGCCCATCCTTAGCGGGAGGCCCCGGCTCCTACAATGAGCAGTTCTTC.

This clonotype was seen repeatedly, ten times or more. The chain uses TRBV29-1 and TRBJ2-3; 11 positions match TRBD2. The CDR3 loop spans 15 amino acids. Per germline, CDR1 SQVTM and CDR2 ANQGSEA. With V trimmed by 4 bases and J by 6 bases, 9 bases remained unmatched. This chain's CDR3 is CSVASTSGNIDTQYF. CDR3 bases: TGCAGCGTTGCTTCGACTAGCGGGAATATCGATACGCAGTATTTT.

As concerns this clonotype: Since a much larger clone is just one base distant, this may be a read error. The CDR3 coding sequence is TGCAGTGCTGGCCCGAGCGGGAGGCCGTACAATGGGCAGTTCTTC. Translated: CSAGPSGRPYNGQFF. The V gene is TRBV20-1, the J gene TRBJ2-1, with 9 bases identical to TRBD2. The CDR3 runs 15 residues. Germline CDR1 DFQATT, CDR2 SNEGSKA (reference sequence).

This clonotype was picked up many times. The chain links TRBV9 to TRBJ1-4; D remains unclear. CDR1 is SGDLS, CDR2 YYNGEE, per germline. With 0 bases removed from V and 8 bases from J, the gap between germline ends came to 11 bases. The CDR3 runs to 14 residues. Here the CDR3 reads CASSVGHGDEKLFF. The CDR3, as DNA: TGTGCCAGCAGCGTAGGACATGGTGACGAAAAACTGTTTTTT.

The genes are TRBV5-1 and TRBJ2-6; D possibly corresponds to TRBD1 (6 bases). The CDR3 runs to 19 residues. V was clipped by 4 bases and J by 0 bases, with 20 bases between them. Germline V gene data show CDR1 as SGHRS and CDR2 as YFSETQ. CDR3 nucleotide sequence: TGCGCCAGCAGCCCCCAGGCACAGGGCTCCCTCTCTGGGGCCAACGTCCTGACTTTC. Translating it yields CASSPQAQGSLSGANVLTF.

Worth noting for this clonotype: A much larger clonotype is one base distant, so this may be a read error. The chain recombines TRBV7-3 with TRBJ2-3; D is unclear. The CDR3 length is 14 residues. The germline gives CDR1 SGHTA, CDR2 FQGTGA. V was cut by 4 bases and J by 4 bases, with 12 bases left in between. CDR3 loop: CASSSTESADTQYF. CDR3 bases: TGTGCCAGCAGCTCTACAGAGTCTGCAGATACGCAGTATTTT.

Ten or more counts support this clonotype. The chain joins TRBV4-1 to TRBJ2-7; possible D gene TRBD1, 5 bases. The ends were cut back, 1 base at V and 4 bases at J, with 23 bases in the middle. Germline V lookup: CDR1 MGHRA, CDR2 YSYEKL. CDR3 size: 18 residues. Here the CDR3 reads CASSQGMKGMGLVYEQYF. DNA for the CDR3: TGCGCCAGCAGCCAAGGCATGAAGGGGATGGGGTTAGTGTACGAGCAGTACTTC.

In its sample, this clonotype was seen many times. The chain joins TRBV5-6 to TRBJ2-5, with D perhaps TRBD1 or TRBD2 (5 bases each). Trimming shortened V by 7 bases and J by 5 bases, and 33 bases separated the two germline ends. Germline assignment: CDR1 SGHDT and CDR2 YYEEEE. The CDR3 contains 19 residues. The CDR3 loop reads CASSSWGTRHFLSTETQYF. The CDR3 region has the DNA TGTGCCAGCTCCTCATGGGGGACGAGGCATTTTCTCAGCACGGAGACCCAGTACTTC.

This clonotype was observed many times. This chain connects TRBV20-1 to TRBJ2-3; D is uncertain. The germline V and J ends were trimmed by 3 bases and 0 bases, with 19 bases remaining between them. The germline gives CDR1 DFQATT, CDR2 SNEGSKA (reference sequence). This CDR3 is 17 amino acids long. The chain's CDR3 is CSASLGFAGPSTDTQYF. In DNA, the CDR3 is TGCAGTGCTAGTTTGGGGTTTGCTGGGCCTAGCACAGATACGCAGTATTTT.

This clonotype showed up many times. The V call is TRBV4-1, the J call TRBJ2-6, with 8 bases that match TRBD1. V shed 4 bases and J 0 bases; nucleotides not matched to a gene: 8. CDR3 length: 18 residues. CDR1 is MGHRA, CDR2 YSYEKL, per germline. The CDR3 DNA is TGCGCCAGCAGCCCCCGCGGGACAGGTATCTCTGGGGCCAACGTCCTGACTTTC. Protein: CASSPRGTGISGANVLTF.

In its sample, this clonotype was seen many times. This rearrangement joins TRBV9 to TRBJ2-1; the match to TRBD2 covers 7 bases. CDR1 is SGDLS, CDR2 YYNGEE, per germline. This CDR3 has 13 amino acids. V was clipped by 3 bases and J by 5 bases; unmatched bases: 2. CDR3 sequence (DNA): TGTGCCAGCAGCGACGGGGGGAACAATGAGCAGTTCTTC. As protein: CASSDGGNNEQFF.

As concerns this clonotype: It is likely a read error, because the conserved phenylalanine at the end of the CDR3 is missing. The chain's CDR3 is CASSQDRVSYEQYY. In DNA form, the CDR3 reads TGTGCCAGCAGCCAAGACAGGGTGAGTTACGAGCAGTACTAC. The V gene is TRBV3-1, the J gene TRBJ2-7; D may be TRBD1 (5 bases). This CDR3 is 14 amino acids long. Germline V gives CDR1 LGHDT, CDR2 YNNKEL (reference sequence). The V end was cut by 0 bases, the J end by 4 bases, with 10 bases between.

This clonotype was found many times. The rearrangement links TRBV19 to TRBJ1-3; 8 nucleotides align to TRBD1. The length of the CDR3 is 16 residues. The junction had 7 bases not matched to a gene; V was cut back by 5 bases and J by 1 base. CDR1 is LNHDA and CDR2 is SQIVND in the germline V gene (reference sequence). DNA of the CDR3: TGTGCCAGTAGTTTACTCCAGGGGGCATCTGGAAACACCATATATTTT. As protein: CASSLLQGASGNTIYF.

Regarding this clonotype: A much larger clone is a single base away; this may be a read error. V is TRBV6-1 and J is TRBJ1-3; D uncertain. The germline gives CDR1 MNHNS, CDR2 SASEGT. Trimming removed 2 bases at V and 4 bases at J, with 9 bases between. This CDR3 region has 14 residues. The CDR3 bases are TGTGCCAGCAGTGAACAACGGACCGGAAACACCATATATTTT. It translates to CASSEQRTGNTIYF.

This clonotype was observed at least ten times. J is TRBJ2-1 and V is TRBV20-1; no definite D call. The CDR3 consists of 15 residues. V lost 3 bases and J lost 3, with 15 bases in between. CDR1 is DFQATT and CDR2 is SNEGSKA in the germline V gene (reference sequence). The CDR3 region is CSARDQETHYNEQFF. CDR3 sequence (DNA): TGCAGTGCTAGGGACCAGGAGACCCACTACAATGAGCAGTTCTTC.

This clonotype was detected a few times. V is TRBV6-5 and J is TRBJ2-5; 16 nucleotides line up with TRBD2. The trim removed 2 bases at V and 0 bases at J, leaving 0 bases unmatched. The V gene's germline CDR1 is MNHEY and CDR2 SVGAGI. This CDR3 has 17 amino acids. Here the CDR3 reads CASSYGTSGRDQETQYF. In DNA form, the CDR3 reads TGTGCCAGCAGTTACGGGACTAGCGGGAGGGACCAAGAGACCCAGTACTTC.

This clonotype has ten or more counts. At one end the junction does not follow the germline gene, possibly because of a read error. The chain uses TRBV7-7 and TRBJ2-7; no reliable D call. Germline V gene data show CDR1 as SSHAT and CDR2 as FNYEAQ (reference sequence). The CDR3 is 13 amino acids. The chain's CDR3 is CASSSNSQNEQYF. In nucleotides, the CDR3 is TGTGCTAGCAGCTCGAACAGCCAAAACGAGCAGTACTTC.

This clonotype appeared many times. The V call is TRBV5-1, the J call TRBJ2-7, with a possible D match to TRBD1 (5 bases). CDR1 SGHRS and CDR2 YFSETQ come from the germline V gene. The CDR3 extends over 13 amino acids. Trimming took off 4 bases at V and 6 bases at J, with 14 bases between the two ends. For the CDR3, the DNA is TGCGCCAGCAGCCCGATTTGGGGCGGCGAGCAGTACTTC. Translating gives CASSPIWGGEQYF.

This clonotype came up many times. CDR3 protein: CASSDSGELFF. The CDR3 nucleotides are TGTGCCAGCAGTGACTCTGGGGAGCTGTTTTTT. J is TRBJ2-2 and V is TRBV6-4; D remains unclear. V lost 0 bases, J lost 8 bases, and 1 base lay in between. The CDR3 runs 11 residues. Germline CDR1 MRHNA, CDR2 SNTAGT.

Concerning this clonotype: As the CDR3 is not closed by the conserved phenylalanine or tryptophan, this likely results from a read error. The chain joins TRBV18 to TRBJ2-5; D might be TRBD1 (5 bases). Trimming cost V 3 bases and J 3 bases, with 11 bases left between them. CDR3 size: 14 residues. Germline loops: CDR1 KGHSH, CDR2 LQKENI. The CDR3 loop is CASSPTWGKETQYS. CDR3 coding DNA: TGTGCCAGCTCACCGACGTGGGGCAAAGAGACCCAGTACTCC.

This clonotype was recorded at least ten times. The chain uses TRBV20-1 and TRBJ2-3, with 9 bases aligning to TRBD2. There are 17 residues in the CDR3. J gave up 2 bases and V 0 bases, and 9 bases lay outside the gene matches. In germline, CDR1 is DFQATT, CDR2 SNEGSKA (reference sequence). CDR3 coding DNA: TGCAGTGCTAGAGATTACCCGGGCGGGAGGGTCACAGATACGCAGTATTTT. Translating it yields CSARDYPGGRVTDTQYF.

With regard to this clonotype: The junction departs from the called germline gene at one end, perhaps through a read error. The V and J genes are TRBV7-9 and TRBJ2-7; D unclear. Germline CDR1 and CDR2: SEHNR and FQNEAQ (reference sequence). This CDR3 region has 12 residues. For the CDR3, the DNA is TGTGCCAGCAAGTGGGGAACCTATGAGCAGTACTTC. It translates to CASKWGTYEQYF.